This entry lists 22 T cell receptor beta chains sequenced from one sample in a study of T cell repertoires in cytomegalovirus infection (dated by TCRdb to the late 2010s). This sample was sequenced with an Illumina HiSeq 1500. TCRdb reprocessed the public reads (quality trimming at Q25 with fastp, clone calling with MiXCR) and kept in-frame beta chains. Records with the same CDR3 protein are collapsed into one entry carrying the most frequent genes and DNA. Across this sample there are 250,000 or so distinct CDR3 sequences, with around an eighth seen only once. The top ten clonotypes cover approximately 1.6% of the sample. Sequencing used PBMCs. The receptor set was obtained from a human donor in good health (CMV status not recorded). Some clones in this sample may be carry-over from other donors' samples.

The J gene is TRBJ1-6, the V gene TRBV15; possible D gene TRBD1, 5 bases. This CDR3 is 16 amino acids long. The germline V gene encodes CDR1 LNHNV and CDR2 YYDKDF (reference sequence). V dropped 5 bases and J dropped 5 bases, with 16 bases sitting between them. The CDR3 is CATSLTPRRDNSPLHF. The CDR3 DNA is TGTGCCACCAGCCTCACCCCGCGCAGGGATAATTCACCCCTCCACTTT.

The gene calls are TRBV29-1 and TRBJ2-7, with 9 bases identical to TRBD1. V shed 4 bases and J 7 bases; nucleotides not matched to a gene: 11. The CDR3 has 14 residues. Germline V gene lookup returns CDR1 SQVTM and CDR2 ANQGSEA. DNA of the CDR3: TGCAGCGTTGGGAGGAAGGGGACAGGGTTTGAGCAGTACTTC. This translates into CSVGRKGTGFEQYF.

This clonotype was detected many times. The chain combines TRBV7-2 with TRBJ2-2; D is ambiguous. Germline CDR1 reads SGHTA; CDR2 reads FQGNSA. V was trimmed by 6 bases and J by 0 bases, leaving 8 bases between them. The CDR3 is 14 residues long. CDR3 nucleotides: TGTGCCAGCAGGACACCCGCGAACACCGGGGAGCTGTTTTTT. Amino acids: CASRTPANTGELFF.

This chain joins TRBV19 and TRBJ1-1; D gene uncertain. Between the trimmed V and J ends, which lost 3 bases and 5 bases, there was a span of 13 bases. Germline V gene sequence: CDR1 LNHDA, CDR2 SQIVND (reference sequence). The CDR3 has 14 amino acids. The DNA of the CDR3 is TGTGCCAGTAGTATTAAGATAAGGGTGACTGAAGCTTTCTTT. Protein: CASSIKIRVTEAFF.

This clonotype was seen a handful of times. The chain links TRBV19 to TRBJ1-2; possible D gene TRBD1, 5 bases. CDR1 LNHDA and CDR2 SQIVND come from the germline V gene (reference sequence). V dropped 9 bases and J dropped 4 bases, with 21 bases sitting between them. The CDR3 spans 15 residues. The CDR3 DNA sequence: TGTGCCAGCCGCCGAAGTGGGACGTCCGTCTATGGCTACACCTTC. It yields the protein CASRRSGTSVYGYTF.

This clonotype appeared many times. The rearrangement uses TRBV5-4 and TRBJ2-3, with 10 bases aligning to TRBD1. Germline CDR1 reads SGHNT; CDR2 reads YYREEE (reference sequence). V was pared by 3 bases and J by 4 bases, with 2 bases of the junction left unmatched. CDR3 length: 14 amino acids. As DNA, the CDR3 is TGTGCCAGCAGCTACGGGACAGGGGCAGATACGCAGTATTTT. Translated, it gives CASSYGTGADTQYF. The entire variable domain, with the rest obtained from reference TRBV5-4 and TRBJ2-3, is as follows: ETGVTQSPTHLIKTRGQQVTLRCSSQSGHNTVSWYQQALGQGPQFIFQYYREEENGRGNFPPRFSGLQFPNYSSELNVNALELDDSALYLCASSYGTGADTQYFGPGTRLTVL.

The V and J genes are TRBV18 and TRBJ2-1; TRBD1 might be the D (6 bases). The V gene's germline CDR1 is KGHSH and CDR2 LQKENI. The CDR3 is 15 residues long. V was trimmed by 1 base and J by 4 bases, leaving 11 bases between them. The CDR3 DNA reads TGTGCCAGCTCACCACAGGGGGAAAGATACAATGAGCAGTTCTTC. Residues: CASSPQGERYNEQFF.

This clonotype was observed many times. The chain combines TRBV5-5 with TRBJ2-7; the D gene is possibly TRBD1 (6 bases). Per the germline V gene, CDR1 is SGHKS and CDR2 is YYEKEE (reference sequence). With 0 bases removed from V and 5 bases from J, the gap between germline ends came to 12 bases. The length of the CDR3 is 14 residues. In DNA form, the CDR3 reads TGTGCCAGCAGCTTGGAGGCAGGGGACGACGAGCAGTACTTC. Residues: CASSLEAGDDEQYF.

This clonotype was observed at least ten times. The chain employs TRBV12-3 or TRBV12-4 and TRBJ2-3, with a tentative D call TRBD1 (6 bases). CDR3 length equals 15 residues. Trimming took 3 bases from V and 3 from J, leaving 13 bases between them. In nucleotides, the CDR3 is TGTGCCAGCAGTTTTCAGGGACAAGTAACAGATACGCAGTATTTT. Its protein is CASSFQGQVTDTQYF.

In this sample, this clonotype turned up many times. The J gene is TRBJ1-1, the V gene TRBV12-3 or TRBV12-4; TRBD1 might be the D (6 bases). V dropped 6 bases and J dropped 6 bases, with 14 bases sitting between them. This CDR3 is built from 13 residues. The CDR3 DNA follows: TGTGCCAGCAGGTTCGCAGGGGACGCTGAAGCTTTCTTT. Translating it yields CASRFAGDAEAFF.

Many counts were recorded for this clonotype. The chain couples TRBV7-9 to TRBJ2-5, with 12 bases fitting TRBD1. The CDR3 sequence is 16 residues long. CDR1 is SEHNR, CDR2 FQNEAQ, per germline (reference sequence). J was trimmed by 5 bases and V by 0 bases; bases with no gene match: 4. The CDR3 nucleotides are TGTGCCAGCAGCTTAGCGGGACAGGGGGCGGCGGAGACCCAGTACTTC. It is translated as CASSLAGQGAAETQYF. Based on the CDR3 plus reference TRBV7-9 and TRBJ2-5, the full variable domain is DTGVSQNPRHKITKRGQNVTFRCDPISEHNRLYWYRQTLGQGPEFLTYFQNEAQLEKSRLLSDRFSAERPKGSFSTLEIQRTEQGDSAMYLCASSLAGQGAAETQYFGPGTRLLVL.

This chain uses TRBV19 with TRBJ2-1, with D tentatively TRBD1 or TRBD2 (5 bases each). Germline V lookup: CDR1 LNHDA, CDR2 SQIVND (reference sequence). V shed 7 bases and J shed 0 bases, with 10 bases lying between them. This CDR3 is built from 14 residues. In DNA form, the CDR3 reads TGTGCCAGTACCGGGGACCCCTCCTACAATGAGCAGTTCTTC. Translated, it gives CASTGDPSYNEQFF.

This clonotype was detected a few times. The gene calls are TRBV5-1 and TRBJ2-5; D is perhaps TRBD1 (7 bases). Germline values: CDR1 SGHRS, CDR2 YFSETQ. V lost 3 bases and J 5 bases, leaving 14 bases between the germline ends. The CDR3 runs to 14 residues. CDR3: CASSSRGERETQYF. CDR3 nucleotide sequence: TGCGCCAGCAGCTCCAGGGGGGAGAGGGAGACCCAGTACTTC. Using reference TRBV5-1 and TRBJ2-5 for the parts outside the CDR3, the full variable domain is KAGVTQTPRYLIKTRGQQVTLSCSPISGHRSVSWYQQTPGQGLQFLFEYFSETQRNKGNFPGRFSGRQFSNSRSEMNVSTLELGDSALYLCASSSRGERETQYFGPGTRLLVL.

In this sample, this clonotype turned up many times. The rearrangement joins TRBV12-3 or TRBV12-4 to TRBJ2-1; perhaps TRBD2 as D (5 bases). With 5 bases removed from V and 9 bases from J, the gap between germline ends came to 11 bases. CDR3 length equals 12 residues. For the CDR3, the DNA is TGTGCCAGCAGTCTACTAGAACTTGAGCAGTTCTTC. Its protein is CASSLLELEQFF.

About this clonotype itself: This may stem from a read error, because a much larger clone lies one nucleotide away. V and J are TRBV6-6 and TRBJ1-1; D is ambiguous. The CDR3 extends over 12 amino acids. Looked up from germline, CDR1 is MNHNY and CDR2 is SVGAGI (reference sequence). The CDR3 region is CARSYRDTEAFF. CDR3 DNA sequence: TGTGCCCGCAGTTATCGGGACACTGAAGCTTTCTTT.

The V gene is TRBV4-3, the J gene TRBJ2-3; 8 nucleotides agree with TRBD2. Germline assignment: CDR1 LGHNA and CDR2 YSLEER. CDR3 size: 16 residues. J lost 2 bases, V lost 4 bases, and 8 bases had no gene match. The CDR3 sequence is CASSPRGAGVTDTQYF. For the CDR3, the DNA is TGCGCCAGCAGCCCCCGAGGAGCGGGAGTCACAGATACGCAGTATTTT.

This clonotype showed up many times. The CDR3 protein is CASSPGGGRRTDTQYF. Here the CDR3 DNA reads TGTGCCAGCAGTCCAGGAGGAGGGCGGCGCACAGATACGCAGTATTTT. V and J are TRBV28 and TRBJ2-3; weak D call: TRBD2 (6 bases). The V and J ends lost 5 bases and 1 base respectively, with 16 bases between them. The CDR3 totals 16 residues. Germline V gives CDR1 MDHEN, CDR2 SYDVKM.

There are many counts of this clonotype. The rearrangement joins TRBV27 to TRBJ1-2; D not resolved. V was trimmed by 1 base and J by 7 bases, leaving 19 bases between them. CDR1 is MNHEY, CDR2 SMNVEV, per germline (reference sequence). CDR3 size: 16 residues. DNA for the CDR3: TGTGCCAGCAGTTTATTGGCCGGGCCTACGGTTTTTGGCTACACCTTC. Its translation: CASSLLAGPTVFGYTF.

This clonotype was detected a few times. J is TRBJ2-1 and V is TRBV7-6; TRBD2 aligns across 8 bases. V lost 5 bases to trimming and J lost 5 bases; unmatched junction nucleotides: 20. CDR3 length: 19 amino acids. Germline-derived CDR1 and CDR2 are SGHVS and FNYEAQ. The DNA of the CDR3 is TGTGCCAGCAGCAAAAAAGGGGTGAGCGGGAGCTACCTAAACAATGAGCAGTTCTTC. Its protein product is CASSKKGVSGSYLNNEQFF.

This clonotype came up many times. The rearrangement uses TRBV9 and TRBJ2-3; 11 bases align to TRBD2. Germline V gene data show CDR1 as SGDLS and CDR2 as YYNGEE. This CDR3 region has 16 residues. V lost 4 bases, J lost 2 bases, and 6 bases stayed unmatched. The CDR3: CASSLGTSGLTDTQYF. In nucleotides, the CDR3 is TGTGCCAGCAGCCTCGGGACTAGCGGCCTCACAGATACGCAGTATTTT.

This clonotype was found many times. The V call is TRBV7-2, the J call TRBJ2-7; D gene unclear. V shed 4 bases and J shed 0 bases, with 13 bases lying between them. CDR1 SGHTA and CDR2 FQGNSA come from the germline V gene. The CDR3 extends over 15 amino acids. In nucleotides, the CDR3 is TGTGCCAGCAGCTCTGTCCTTGTGAGCTCCTACGAGCAGTACTTC. It encodes CASSSVLVSSYEQYF.

This rearrangement joins TRBV20-1 to TRBJ2-7, with 9 nucleotides matching TRBD2. The J segment lost 6 bases and the V segment lost 7 bases, leaving 13 bases of the junction unmatched. Germline V gives CDR1 DFQATT, CDR2 SNEGSKA (reference sequence). This CDR3 region has 14 residues. CDR3 amino acids: CSGGTPGLASEQYF. The CDR3 bases are TGCAGTGGGGGGACTCCGGGACTAGCCTCCGAGCAGTACTTC.